This T cell receptor beta chain is drawn from a study of vaccination effects on CD4 cells after COVID-19. Study-level information: Post-vaccine sampling occurred a median 72 days after the second dose.

Before sequencing, viral peptide pools were used by the ViraFEST assay to expand antigen-specific CD4+ T cells. CD4+ T cell isolation took place after 10 days of culture. Participants each got two BNT162b2 or mRNA-1273 vaccine doses. Sequenced by immunoSEQ multiplex PCR; TCRdb stores in-frame clones only, minus some. The profile shows around 32,000 clones, around three fifths of them singletons. V shed 4 bases and J shed 5 bases, with 9 bases lying between them. CDR1 and CDR2 from the germline V gene are SGHRS and YFSETQ. This CDR3 is built from 12 residues. As regards this clone: No antigen is known for it.

The V gene is TRBV5-1, the J gene TRBJ1-2, with D unclear. Sample: CD4+ T cells from PBMCs cultured with SARS-CoV-2 spike peptides, taken after COVID-19 vaccination. The TCR originated in a human donor who received a COVID-19 vaccine. CDR3 DNA sequence: TGCGCCAGCAGCAACAGCGGGTATGGCTACACCTTC. It specifies CASSNSGYGYTF. Based on the CDR3 plus reference TRBV5-1 and TRBJ1-2, the full variable domain is KAGVTQTPRYLIKTRGQQVTLSCSPISGHRSVSWYQQTPGQGLQFLFEYFSETQRNKGNFPGRFSGRQFSNSRSEMNVSTLELGDSALYLCASSNSGYGYTFGSGTRLTVV.